Listed here are 8 T cell receptor beta chains from one sample, sequenced in a study of blood T cell repertoires in COVID-19. The method was immunoSEQ multiplex PCR; TCRdb's version includes in-frame clones alone and lacks a portion of them. The sample holds 250,000 or so clones, roughly nine tenths seen once. Specimen: peripheral blood. These receptors were taken from a woman aged 40 to 50 who had recovered from COVID-19.

The chain employs TRBV3-1 (or the pseudogene TRBV3-2) and TRBJ2-2; 11 bases are a match to TRBD2. CDR3 length: 19 residues. In germline, CDR1 is LGHDT, CDR2 YNNKEL (reference sequence). The ends lost 0 bases at V and 1 base at J; junction bases unmatched: 7. CDR3 residues: CASSQDFPSGRLNTGELFF. CDR3 bases: TGTGCCAGCAGCCAAGATTTCCCTAGCGGGAGGTTGAACACCGGGGAGCTGTTTTTT.

This chain connects TRBV29-1 to TRBJ2-5; D is perhaps TRBD1 (6 bases). V was clipped by 1 base and J by 1 base, with 16 bases between them. CDR1 and CDR2 (germline): SQVTM, ANQGSEA. The CDR3 has 16 amino acids. The CDR3 nucleotides read TGCAGCGTTGAAGTTATCTCAGGGGCCCCCCAAGAGACCCAGTACTTC. Amino acid sequence: CSVEVISGAPQETQYF.

The chain is built from TRBV5-1 and TRBJ2-1; D possibly corresponds to TRBD2 (6 bases). The length of the CDR3 is 16 residues. V was trimmed by 4 bases and J by 0 bases, leaving 14 bases between them. Germline V lookup: CDR1 SGHRS, CDR2 YFSETQ. CDR3 sequence: CASSVMGGSSYNEQFF. CDR3 bases: TGCGCCAGCAGCGTGATGGGGGGAAGCTCCTACAATGAGCAGTTCTTC. The full variable domain, its missing parts supplied by reference TRBV5-1 and TRBJ2-1, is KAGVTQTPRYLIKTRGQQVTLSCSPISGHRSVSWYQQTPGQGLQFLFEYFSETQRNKGNFPGRFSGRQFSNSRSEMNVSTLELGDSALYLCASSVMGGSSYNEQFFGPGTRLTVL.

J is TRBJ2-7 and V is TRBV5-1; D gene uncertain. V lost 4 bases and J lost 2, with 10 bases in between. The CDR3 runs to 13 residues. Per the germline V gene, CDR1 is SGHRS and CDR2 is YFSETQ. The CDR3 here is CASSAGSTYEQYF. Here the CDR3 DNA reads TGCGCCAGCAGCGCCGGGTCTACCTACGAGCAGTACTTC.

The chain links TRBV19 to TRBJ2-2, with TRBD1 matching over 9 bases. The CDR3 runs to 14 residues. Germline V lookup: CDR1 LNHDA, CDR2 SQIVND (reference sequence). V was clipped by 6 bases and J by 4 bases; unmatched bases: 3. CDR3 amino acids: CASRDRGSTGELFF. For the CDR3, the DNA is TGTGCCAGTAGAGACAGGGGGTCCACCGGGGAGCTGTTTTTT.

This clone has a single count. V is TRBV27 and J is TRBJ2-5; 7 nucleotides line up with TRBD1. V shed 0 bases, J shed 1 base, and the junction held 5 bases outside the gene matches. CDR3 length: 16 residues. Germline CDR1 MNHEY, CDR2 SMNVEV (reference sequence). In DNA form, the CDR3 reads TGTGCCAGCAGTTTATCCGGGACAGACACCCAAGAGACCCAGTACTTC. It yields the protein CASSLSGTDTQETQYF.

This clone has a handful of counts. The chain links TRBV29-1 to TRBJ2-1, with 8 bases matching TRBD1. This CDR3 comprises 13 residues. Germline CDR1 is SQVTM and CDR2 is ANQGSEA. The junction had 8 bases not matched to a gene; V was cut back by 4 bases and J by 9 bases. The CDR3 protein is CSVGWQGAVEQFF. The DNA for the CDR3 is TGCAGCGTTGGGTGGCAGGGGGCCGTTGAGCAGTTCTTC.

The chain is built from TRBV9 and TRBJ1-4; 9 positions agree with TRBD1. Trimming removed 3 bases from V and 9 bases from J; junction bases left unmatched: 6. This CDR3 is 14 amino acids long. CDR1 and CDR2 from the germline V gene are SGDLS and YYNGEE. For the CDR3, the DNA is TGTGCCAGCAGCGAATCGGGACAGGGCCAAAAACTGTTTTTT. This translates into CASSESGQGQKLFF.